This T cell receptor (beta chain) emerged from a study of cytomegalovirus exposure and HLA in healthy donors. Study context: The same platform as the roughly 670 first-cohort repertoires was used for the 100 to 150 validation repertoires, a later analysis reported.

Profiled with immunoSEQ multiplex PCR; TCRdb holds only in-frame clones, not every one. Of over 150,000 clones in the sample, under 95% are singletons; the top ten hold about 3%. The CDR3 runs to 13 residues. V was shortened by 6 bases and J by 7 bases, with 15 bases between the two germline ends. CDR1 and CDR2 (germline): SGHAT, FQDESV (reference sequence). This receptor was obtained from a woman under 30 in good health and CMV-seropositive. The sequencing input was PBMCs. This rearrangement joins TRBV11-1 to TRBJ2-5; tentatively, D is TRBD2 (7 bases). The CDR3 DNA reads TGTGCCAGCAGTAAGAGGGAGGGGGGGACCCAGTACTTC. Translation gives CASSKREGGTQYF.